This T cell receptor beta chain was observed in a study of shared clonotypes between healthy human individuals. Study context: Each donor's CD8 memory used one plate, CD8 naive two, each CD4 subset three.

With respect to this clone: Its antigen is not known.

Donors comprised healthy HIV-negative adults lacking recent acute infections or vaccinations. Study-wide points: Non-shared clonotypes had lower generation probabilities than clonotypes shared by all four sorted-subset donors.

The CDR3 extends over 15 amino acids. With 3 bases removed from V and 0 bases from J, the gap between germline ends came to 9 bases. Germline V gives CDR1 SGHRS, CDR2 YFSETQ. Clones were sequenced by immunoSEQ multiplex PCR, and TCRdb holds only the in-frame ones, with some missing. The data hold just under 350,000 clones, with around 79% observed a single time. The sequenced material came from memory CD4+ T cells sorted from blood. Indicated subset: CD45RA-negative fraction. The chain employs TRBV5-1 and TRBJ1-4; D is uncertain. This clonotype was sampled from a man aged 25-40 years in good health. The CDR3: CASSSMGSTNEKLFF. The CDR3 DNA is TGCGCCAGCAGCTCGATGGGATCAACTAATGAAAAACTGTTTTTT.